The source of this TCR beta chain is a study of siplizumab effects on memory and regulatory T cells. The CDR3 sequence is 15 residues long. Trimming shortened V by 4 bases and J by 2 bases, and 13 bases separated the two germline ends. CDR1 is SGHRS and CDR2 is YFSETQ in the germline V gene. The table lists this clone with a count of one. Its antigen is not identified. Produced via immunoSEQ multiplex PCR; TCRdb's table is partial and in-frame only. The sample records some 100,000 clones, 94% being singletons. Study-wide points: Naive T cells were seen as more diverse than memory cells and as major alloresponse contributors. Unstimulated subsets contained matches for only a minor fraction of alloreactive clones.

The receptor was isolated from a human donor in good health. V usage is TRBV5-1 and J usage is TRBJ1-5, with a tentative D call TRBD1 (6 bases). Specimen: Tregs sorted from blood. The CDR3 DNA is TGCGCCAGCAGCCCCCTCGCAGGGGGCAATCAGCCCCAGCATTTT. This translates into CASSPLAGGNQPQHF.